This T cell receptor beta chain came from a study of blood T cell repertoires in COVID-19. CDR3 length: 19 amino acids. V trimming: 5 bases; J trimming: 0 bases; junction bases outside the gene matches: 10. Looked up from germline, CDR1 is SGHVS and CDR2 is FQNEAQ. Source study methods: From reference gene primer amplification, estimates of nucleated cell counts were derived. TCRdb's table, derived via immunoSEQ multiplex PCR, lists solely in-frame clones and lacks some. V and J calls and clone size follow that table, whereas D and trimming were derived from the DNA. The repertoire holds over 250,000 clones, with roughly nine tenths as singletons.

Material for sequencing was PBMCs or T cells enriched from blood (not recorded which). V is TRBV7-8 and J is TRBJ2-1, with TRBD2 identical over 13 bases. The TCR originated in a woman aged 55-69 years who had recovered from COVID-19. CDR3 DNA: TGTGCCAGCAGCCGAAGAGGACTAGCGGGAGCGCTCTCCTACAATGAGCAGTTCTTC. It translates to CASSRRGLAGALSYNEQFF.